The rows below give T cell receptor beta chains drawn from one sample of a study of a mutant IDH1 vaccine in newly diagnosed glioma. Libraries were prepared by immunoSEQ multiplex PCR; TCRdb keeps only in-frame clonotypes and omits some of them. The sample has approximately 41,000 clones; 85% to 95% are singletons. These receptors lack a known antigen. The specimen comprised PBMCs, sampled from a glioma patient whose treatment included an IDH1 peptide vaccine. These receptor sequences come from a man aged 45-65 years with glioma. CDR3s include the opening cysteine and the closing phenylalanine or tryptophan. A D gene is named only where the DNA matches it firmly. Only some rows state a clone size, as once, few, many or a class for expanded clones.

V: TRBV7-6
J: TRBJ2-2
length: 12
size: NA
D: NA
CDR3: CASSAQTGKLFF
DNA: TGTGCCAGCAGCGCGCAAACCGGGAAGCTGTTTTTT

V: TRBV5-1
J: TRBJ2-2
length: 14
size: NA
D: NA
CDR3: CASSLGGNTGELFF
DNA: TGCGCCAGCAGCTTGGGCGGCAACACCGGGGAGCTGTTTTTT

V: TRBV27
J: TRBJ2-6
length: 14
size: NA
D: NA
CDR3: CASSLMPGANVLTF
DNA: TGTGCCAGCAGTTTGATGCCTGGGGCCAACGTCCTGACTTTC

V: TRBV27
J: TRBJ2-1
length: 16
size: once
D: TRBD2
CDR3: CASRTSLTSGHNEQFF
DNA: TGTGCCAGCAGAACCTCTTTGACTAGCGGGCACAATGAGCAGTTCTTC

V: TRBV5-1
J: TRBJ2-7
length: 14
size: NA
D: NA
CDR3: CASSLEGPFYEQYF
DNA: TGCGCCAGCAGCTTGGAGGGCCCCTTCTACGAGCAGTACTTC

V: TRBV5-1
J: TRBJ1-2
length: 16
size: few
D: NA
CDR3: CASSLSGQQNNYGYTF
DNA: TGCGCCAGCAGTTTATCGGGACAACAAAACAACTATGGCTACACCTTC

V: TRBV11-2
J: TRBJ2-5
length: 17
size: NA
D: TRBD2
CDR3: CASSLGTSGRAGETQYF
DNA: TGTGCCAGCAGCCTCGGGACTAGCGGGAGGGCCGGGGAGACCCAGTACTTC

V: TRBV6-6
J: TRBJ1-1
length: 12
size: NA
D: TRBD1
CDR3: CASTIRDSSTFF
DNA: TGTGCCAGCACTATCCGGGACAGCTCGACTTTCTTT

V: TRBV5-1
J: TRBJ1-4
length: 14
size: NA
D: NA
CDR3: CASSRTAPHGKLFF
DNA: TGCGCCAGCTCCAGGACAGCCCCCCATGGAAAACTGTTTTTT

V: TRBV20-1
J: TRBJ2-7
length: 11
size: NA
D: NA
CDR3: CSATPTYEQYF
DNA: TGCAGTGCTACTCCGACCTACGAGCAGTACTTC

V: TRBV4-3
J: TRBJ2-7
length: 14
size: NA
D: TRBD1
CDR3: CASSPRTGDYEQYF
DNA: TGCGCCAGCAGCCCACGGACAGGGGACTACGAGCAGTACTTC

V: TRBV10-3
J: TRBJ2-7
length: 17
size: NA
D: TRBD2
CDR3: CAISESGIAGSSYEQYF
DNA: TGTGCCATCAGTGAGTCGGGAATAGCGGGGAGCTCCTACGAGCAGTACTTC

V: TRBV4-1
J: TRBJ1-1
length: 12
size: NA
D: NA
CDR3: CASSQFSQGTLF
DNA: TGCGCCAGCAGCCAATTTTCACAAGGAACTCTCTTT

V: TRBV6-1
J: TRBJ2-4
length: 13
size: NA
D: TRBD2
CDR3: CASRGLAGGIQYF
DNA: TGTGCCAGCAGAGGACTAGCGGGAGGGATTCAGTACTTC

V: TRBV7-2
J: TRBJ1-1
length: 16
size: few
D: NA
CDR3: CASSSRQRNWNTEAFF
DNA: TGTGCCAGCAGCTCTCGGCAGCGTAACTGGAACACTGAAGCTTTCTTT

V: TRBV7-2
J: TRBJ1-6
length: 14
size: NA
D: NA
CDR3: CASSSQGGYSPLHF
DNA: TGTGCCAGCAGCTCTCAGGGAGGATATTCACCCCTCCACTTT

V: TRBV19
J: TRBJ2-3
length: 14
size: NA
D: NA
CDR3: CASSIDARGDTQYF
DNA: TGTGCCAGTAGTATAGACGCCCGGGGGGATACGCAGTATTTT

V: TRBV19
J: TRBJ1-1
length: 13
size: NA
D: NA
CDR3: CASSRAQPTEAFF
DNA: TGTGCCAGTAGTAGGGCCCAGCCCACTGAAGCTTTCTTT

V: TRBV5-6
J: TRBJ1-1
length: 14
size: NA
D: TRBD1
CDR3: CASSPGGGYTEAFF
DNA: TGTGCCAGCTCCCCCGGAGGGGGCTACACTGAAGCTTTCTTT

V: TRBV6-5
J: TRBJ1-6
length: 16
size: NA
D: NA
CDR3: CASSYRVSSYNSPLHF
DNA: TGTGCCAGCAGTTACCGGGTTAGCTCCTATAATTCACCCCTCCACTTT

V: TRBV28
J: TRBJ2-5
length: 12
size: once
D: NA
CDR3: CASSLRGSTQYF
DNA: TGTGCCAGCAGCCTCCGGGGGAGTACCCAGTACTTC

V: TRBV12-5
J: TRBJ1-2
length: 16
size: NA
D: TRBD1
CDR3: CASGPGQGALNYGYTF
DNA: TGTGCTAGTGGACCGGGACAGGGGGCTTTAAATTATGGCTACACCTTC

V: TRBV9
J: TRBJ2-1
length: 16
size: NA
D: TRBD2
CDR3: CASSAPGLAGHTEQFF
DNA: TGTGCCAGCAGCGCGCCGGGACTAGCGGGGCACACTGAGCAGTTCTTC

V: TRBV9
J: TRBJ1-2
length: 16
size: NA
D: TRBD1
CDR3: CASSAHSGQGMSGYTF
DNA: TGTGCCAGCAGCGCCCACTCGGGACAGGGAATGTCTGGCTACACCTTC

V: TRBV9
J: TRBJ2-2
length: 13
size: NA
D: NA
CDR3: CASSIQRTGELFF
DNA: TGTGCCAGCAGCATTCAGCGGACCGGGGAGCTGTTTTTT

V: TRBV15
J: TRBJ2-5
length: 12
size: NA
D: NA
CDR3: CATSGSRETQYF
DNA: TGTGCCACCAGCGGATCCAGAGAGACCCAGTACTTC

V: TRBV5-1
J: TRBJ2-5
length: 13
size: NA
D: NA
CDR3: CASNRTPQETQYF
DNA: TGCGCCAGCAATAGGACACCACAAGAGACCCAGTACTTC

V: TRBV7-2
J: TRBJ1-5
length: 13
size: NA
D: NA
CDR3: CASSPWVGQPQHF
DNA: TGTGCCAGCAGCCCCTGGGTAGGTCAGCCCCAGCATTTT

V: TRBV30
J: TRBJ2-7
length: 13
size: NA
D: NA
CDR3: CAWSVGPAYEQYF
DNA: TGTGCCTGGAGTGTAGGTCCCGCTTACGAGCAGTACTTC

V: TRBV5-1
J: TRBJ1-2
length: 16
size: NA
D: NA
CDR3: CASRLQSGQANYGYTF
DNA: TGCGCCAGCAGGCTCCAATCAGGGCAAGCTAACTATGGCTACACCTTC